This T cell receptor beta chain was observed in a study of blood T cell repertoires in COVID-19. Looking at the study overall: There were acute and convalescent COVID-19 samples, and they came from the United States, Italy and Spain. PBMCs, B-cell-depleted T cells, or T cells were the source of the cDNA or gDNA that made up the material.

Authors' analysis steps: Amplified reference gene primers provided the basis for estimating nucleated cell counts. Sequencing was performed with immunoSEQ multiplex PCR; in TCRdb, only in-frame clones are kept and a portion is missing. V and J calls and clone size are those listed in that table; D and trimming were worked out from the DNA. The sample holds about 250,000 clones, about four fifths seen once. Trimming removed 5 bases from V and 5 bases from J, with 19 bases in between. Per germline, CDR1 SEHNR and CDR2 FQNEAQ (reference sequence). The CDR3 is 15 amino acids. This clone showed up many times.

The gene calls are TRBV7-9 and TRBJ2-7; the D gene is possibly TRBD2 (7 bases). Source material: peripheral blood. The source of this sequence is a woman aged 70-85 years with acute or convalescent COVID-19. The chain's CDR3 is CASSKVGGVADEQYF. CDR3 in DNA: TGTGCCAGCAGCAAAGTAGGGGGGGTCGCGGACGAGCAGTACTTC.